The T cell receptor (beta chain) under discussion was sequenced for a study of cytomegalovirus exposure and HLA in healthy donors (TCRdb year 2017). Broadly, across the study: According to an earlier analysis of several hundred of the donors, about 170 million T cells yielded 95 million to 140 million unique TCR beta sequences and 250 to 350 Gb of sequence data. The aim of the study was to test whether cataloging public T cell receptors could identify signatures of past pathogen exposure. Genome-wide SNP genotypes for about three fifths of the 666 donors were used in a later genetic analysis, which treated that subset as a discovery cohort. High-throughput TCR immunosequencing, statistical association of individual TCRs with disease status, and machine learning were combined to predict cytomegalovirus infection status. The study profiled the T cell repertoires of more than 500 subjects by immunosequencing and related them to cytomegalovirus serostatus. An earlier analysis of approximately 500 of the donors applied high-throughput TCR beta sequencing to assess whether each TCR beta V gene segment acted as functional or pseudogenic. A later analysis re-analyzed previously published TCR beta repertoires from hundreds of donors and added high-resolution HLA genotyping to study TCR occurrence patterns. Among about 400 genotyped donors of the cohort, an average of approximately 240,000 unique TCR beta nucleotide sequences was sequenced per donor, of which about 18% were non-productive. Every repertoire in the discovery cohort had been generated on one and the same sequencing platform. Alongside the repertoire data, information on donor age, sex, ethnicity and CMV serostatus was compiled. Among the roughly 410 genotyped donors, 75% to 90% belonged to the genetic ancestry cluster associated with self-reported Caucasian donors. In the later analysis, no new phenotypic data were used to find candidate immune exposures; instead, reliance was placed on TCR beta sequences and their occurrence across donors. The number of donors typed differed by locus, with about 629-630 for A, B, C, DRB1 and DQB1, around 500 for DQA1, 600 to 610 for DPA1, and around 460 for DPB1. An early release covering just under 650 HLA-typed donors comprised about 320 gigabases of sequencing data and around 80 million unique TCR sequences. Along with the roughly 700-subject first cohort, a separate validation cohort of about 110 different subjects was used. Because of strong linkage in the cohort, five DR-DQ haplotypes were treated as single units for association and clustering. HLA typing covered class I and class II loci at four-digit resolution.

What the work shows at the level of the full study, not this receptor alone: The classifier was reported to diagnose cytomegalovirus status with high specificity and sensitivity in both the original and validation cohorts. A total of 150 to 200 TCR beta chains were listed by the study as associated with cytomegalovirus. In an earlier analysis of 587 of the donors, most TCR beta V segments were observed in productive rearrangements about 90% or about 30% of the time, broadly matching IMGT annotations. In a later analysis, HLA-associated TCR beta chains showed more clonal expansion and lower generation probabilities than non-associated chains that were equally common. Because counts were too low, roughly 18 rarely observed V segments, including chromosome 9 orphons, were left out of the earlier analysis of about 500 of the donors. A cluster of highly shared sequence variants was judged likely to be a technical artifact of the sequencing pipeline. In a later analysis, the rate of TCR association differed among HLA loci, with DRB1 alleles having the most associated TCRs and HLA-C alleles having the fewest. In vitro tests confirmed that three of the cytomegalovirus-associated TCR beta chains recognize cytomegalovirus antigens. Sequencing depth was assumed to be roughly uniform across donors in the presence/absence analyses, though that assumption may not hold. In a later genetic analysis, a missense DCLRE1C variant was associated with V-gene and J-gene trimming of TCR beta chains, and the association was replicated in an independent cohort. According to a later analysis, most CMV-associated TCR beta chains appeared to be HLA-restricted, and the HLA associations seemed to be driven largely by CMV exposure. Strong co-occurrence of HLA alleles, especially DR and DQ, made assigning TCR associations to individual alleles difficult. In a later analysis, several top co-occurrence clusters were reported to appear linked to parvovirus B19, influenza, CMV and Epstein-Barr virus. In a later genetic analysis, fewer N-insertions in productive TCRs were reported among donors in an Asian-associated ancestry cluster than the roughly 700-donor mean. A later analysis associated 16,951 TCR beta sequences with specific HLA alleles at a false discovery rate of 0.05. HLA typing was unavailable for some donors at each locus, so association tests used only the typed subset. Linkage disequilibrium might explain the correlated functional status among segregating V segments, but an unknown experimental factor could not be ruled out. Most TCR sequences were observed very rarely across donors, whereas some public TCRs were present in many individuals. The only immune exposure information available for the cohort was CMV serostatus. This cohort had only TCR beta chains sequenced, and the lack of alpha or paired-chain data limited which features could be detected. The authors suggested that the approach could potentially be generalized to other disease states and immunological phenotypes. A further reported finding was that TCR beta sequences accurately predicted the HLA-A and HLA-B alleles for most subjects in the first cohort.

About this clone itself: No cognate antigen has been identified for it. No much larger clonotype is one base removed from it; base qualities were not supplied.

In total, fewer than 750 healthy bone marrow donors made up the cohort. Cohort members were all nominally healthy when sampled, although unrecorded immune exposures were likely present. The donor tested CMV seronegative, placing the donor among the 350 to 400 seronegative members of the cohort. A peripheral blood sample was provided by each donor, and peripheral blood mononuclear cells were used for TCR beta sequencing. Genomic DNA was extracted from the blood cell samples with the Qiagen DNeasy Blood Extraction Kit. Libraries were constructed by the immunoSEQ multiplex PCR assay. For the multiplex PCR, a mixture combining 60 forward primers for TCR Vbeta segments and 13 reverse primers for TCR Jbeta segments was used. The CDR3 region of rearranged TCR beta genes was amplified from genomic DNA by a multiplex PCR assay. The Illumina HiSeq System was used to sequence the amplified TCR beta libraries as 87-base-pair reads. The source study handled its data this way. A later analysis tallied around 82 million unique TCR beta chains across the 666 repertoires, and 10 million to 11 million of those chains were shared by two or more donors. Raw reads were error-corrected and collapsed into unique sequences by a nearest-neighbor algorithm in which closely related sequences were merged to remove PCR and sequencing errors. Alignment of CDR3 sequences to IMGT reference sequences was used to assign V, D and J gene segments. For a sequence to be retained, at least a six-nucleotide match to both a V gene segment and a J gene segment was required. Rearrangements were called productive when the CDR3 lacked stop codons and stayed in frame with V and J; all others were non-productive. Following IMGT convention, CDR3 was defined as the stretch from the second conserved V-encoded cysteine up to the conserved J-encoded phenylalanine. In an earlier analysis of 550 to 650 of the donors, sequences lacking an unambiguous match to a single V gene segment were excluded. An earlier analysis of several hundred of the donors called V segments functional above 56.7% productive rearrangements and segregating when the between-donor standard deviation exceeded 5%. To diagnose cytomegalovirus status from the catalog of TCR beta chain sequences, a statistical classification framework was built. V and J gene assignment, in a later analysis, came from comparing TCR nucleotide sequences with IMGT/GENE-DB human TR gene sequences. Using the TCRdist pipeline, a later analysis assigned CDR3 sequences along with most-parsimonious VDJ recombination scenarios. A later analysis defined each TCR beta chain by its CDR3 amino acid sequence plus V-gene family, and excluded reads lacking a unique V-gene family. As a way to deal with suspected cross-contamination and a sequencing artifact, a later analysis dropped nearly 600 nucleotide sequences that were highly shared and had low generation probability. For each public chain, a later analysis derived a clonal expansion index from normalized ranks of inferred template counts within each repertoire. A later analysis computed generation probabilities with a VDJ recombination model fitted to out-of-frame rearrangements, and checked the results against IGoR. Hypergeometric tests were used in a later analysis to score TCR-TCR, TCR-HLA and TCR-CMV co-occurrence, with a repertoire-size bias correction applied to the TCR pairs. A later analysis estimated false discovery rates by permuting HLA or CMV assignments 20 times. A later analysis grouped co-occurring TCRs with DBSCAN, adding TCRdist sequence similarity when clustering within HLA-allele-positive subsets. Repertoires with fewer than 30,000 or more than 120,000 public chains, plus five repertoires with anomalous nucleotide sharing, were excluded from co-occurrence clustering. This immuneACCESS table, as held by TCRdb, lists in-frame sequences with V and J called but not all clones. Of the missing ones, under half trace to an unresolved V gene in checked studies; the others have no known cause. The V and J calls and clone size come from that table; D and trimming were worked out from the DNA. The sample table lists roughly 180,000 clones, 76% of them with a count of one. 0.65% to 0.85% of the sample goes to the ten largest clones.

This TCR was recovered from a female donor in good health and CMV-seronegative. Sample: PBMCs.

The sequence in DNA is TGTGCCAGCTCACCGCAGAGTAAAGGACTAGCGGGGACCGGGGAGCTGTTTTTT. This sequence encodes CASSPQSKGLAGTGELFF. This receptor chain uses TRBV18 and TRBJ2-2; 12 nucleotides in the junction match TRBD2. The germline V gene specifies KGHSH as CDR1 and LQKENI as CDR2. For this chain, trimming is 3 bases at the V end and 5 bases at the J end, and the number of junction bases without a gene match is 10. Inclusive of the bounding cysteine and phenylalanine, the CDR3 is 18 residues long. The retained sequence is limited to the CDR3, 54 bases, with the frame set at the first base. Reference TRBV18 and TRBJ2-2 genes cover what lies past the CDR3, so the full variable domain is NAGVMQNPRHLVRRRGQEARLRCSPMKGHSHVYWYRQLPEEGLKFMVYLQKENIIDESGMPKERFSAEFPKEGPSILRIQQVVRGDSAAYFCASSPQSKGLAGTGELFFGEGSRLTVL.